This note documents a single TCR beta chain sequence. The antigen it recognizes is unknown. No qualities accompany the bases; no much larger clone lies one base away. The library was prepared using 5' RACE. Sequencing was performed on an Illumina HiSeq 2500. A second PCR of 7 to 11 cycles was performed with a sample-barcoded 5' primer and a J-beta primer mix. A unique molecular identifier was introduced onto each TCR beta cDNA molecule by a template-switch 5' adaptor carrying 12 random nucleotides. Each sample yielded at least 2.5 million CDR3-containing paired-end reads. All of the RNA was converted into first-strand cDNA using the Mint cDNA synthesis kit, with a TRBC-specific oligonucleotide serving as the primer. Following uracil-DNA glycosylase treatment, all cDNA underwent a first 18-cycle PCR with the universal primers M1SS and BC2_uni_R. Per the authors' processing: Each sample was normalized by randomly selecting 1 million high-quality reads, each carrying a distinct molecular identifier. Reads sharing molecular identifiers were discarded rather than binned into consensus sequences. MiTCR, with a Q25 quality threshold and the strictest error-elimination algorithm, was used for CDR3 identification, clonotype clustering and error correction. A nonparametric unseen species model using Euler transformation provided a lower-bound estimate of total TCR beta diversity. TCRdb reran the public reads through fastp at Q25 and MiXCR, keeping productive beta chains. Each record represents a unique CDR3 protein, reported with the most common genes and DNA among its rows. The V and J calls and clone size are TCRdb's, not the authors'. Recorded for this sample are about 970,000 distinct CDR3 sequences; roughly half of them occurred a single time. The ten largest make up over 20% of the sample.

This sample stems from a study of blood T cells in healthy people across ages (dated by TCRdb to about 2015). Regarding the research as a whole: Template switching captured roughly one uniquely barcoded TCR beta cDNA molecule per two T cells in model experiments. To track age-related changes in TCR beta repertoire diversity, the study relied on deep sequencing normalized with unique cDNA molecular identifiers. Donors were grouped into four age groups: young (average roughly 15 years), middle-aged (39), aged (roughly 62) and long-lived (roughly 80). To avoid experimental bias, donors of different ages were randomly spread across the sequencing lanes. Two additional independent replicas of 1 million unique cDNA reads from the same blood draw were analyzed for two donors (one aged 18 to 30 and one aged 80 or older).

The donors were roughly 38 Caucasian individuals from Russia, aged 6 to 90 years, who were systemically healthy. Each donor gave approximately 9.3 milliliters of peripheral blood, collected into EDTA-treated Vacutainer tubes. Ficoll-Paque density-gradient centrifugation was used to isolate PBMCs, with at least 7 million per sample. Total RNA, at least 6 micrograms per sample, was extracted from PBMCs with Trizol reagent. Naive CD45RAhigh/CD27high T cell percentages were measured by flow cytometry on a PBMC aliquot from every donor. What the work shows at the level of the full study, not this receptor alone: As age increased, observed TCR beta diversity per million T cells dropped in a roughly linear way, and a significant reduction was already evident by age approximately 40. The long-lived group showed more naive CD4+ T cells, fewer expanded clones and increased TCR diversity than the aged group, suggesting age selection. Donor CMV infection status was unknown, potentially confounding age-related changes in expanded clonotypes. Total diversity estimates from one million sequenced T cells were considered lower bounds and underestimates. Since profiling was done on bulk unsorted PBMCs, naive and antigen-experienced compartments could not be conclusively compared. The percentage of naive T cells measured by flow cytometry correlated strongly with observed TCR beta diversity.

This clonotype was obtained from a woman aged 55-69 years in good health. Sequenced: blood.

The CDR3 region has the sequence CASRSGTSLISPYNEQFF. The sequence in DNA is TGCGCCAGCAGGTCCGGGACTAGCTTGATTTCCCCCTACAATGAGCAGTTCTTC. The rearrangement combines TRBV4-1 with TRBJ2-1, with 9 bases aligning to TRBD2. Its CDR3 holds 18 amino acids, cysteine through phenylalanine. The read is trimmed to its CDR3 DNA, 54 bases read in frame from base 1. Clipping removes 6 bases from V and 2 bases from J, with 14 as the unmatched junction base count. CDR1 MGHRA and CDR2 YSYEKL are derived from the germline V gene.